This T cell receptor (beta chain) was recorded in a study of PD-1 blockade in classical Hodgkin lymphoma. Findings and limits, study-wide: By cycle point C4D1, TCR diversity had risen significantly in CD4+ cells (but not CD8+ cells).

TCRdb keeps only in-frame clones here, not all; method: immunoSEQ multiplex PCR. The sample includes approximately 11,000 clones, about 85% of them seen just once. The CDR3 consists of 17 residues. V was clipped by 5 bases and J by 6 bases; unmatched bases: 13. From germline, CDR1 is SGHTA and CDR2 FQGNSA. About this clone itself: Its target is not known.

After autologous stem cell transplantation all patients relapsed, and prior brentuximab vedotin exposure differed between cohorts. Complete response, partial response or progressive disease constituted the best responses recorded. V and J are TRBV7-2 and TRBJ2-2; 9 nucleotides align to TRBD1. This clonotype was obtained from a human donor with classical Hodgkin lymphoma. The sequencing used peripheral blood mononuclear cells (PBMCs), collected at baseline. CDR3 bases: TGTGCCAGCAGCCTCAACCGGGACAGGGCCGGGGCCGGGGAGCTGTTTTTT. It is translated as CASSLNRDRAGAGELFF.